This T cell receptor beta chain derives from a study of a mutant IDH1 vaccine in newly diagnosed glioma (dated by TCRdb to the early 2020s). A note on the overall study: Vaccination began 4-6 weeks after radiotherapy alone, or alongside temozolomide cycles in the chemotherapy-containing groups. Of the roughly 34 treated patients, around 60% were male and 37.5% were female, and a mean age of around 40 years was recorded. Before enrollment, most patients had been given radiochemotherapy with temozolomide as standard therapy, while the rest had received either radiotherapy alone or temozolomide alone. Visit V12 was the week-35 safety follow-up and visit V13 was the week-47 end of study. Peripheral blood was drawn at six visits: V03 (baseline), V05, V07, V10, V12 and V13. Longitudinal TCRB deep sequencing was performed for around 23 treated patients wherever samples were available for exploratory analyses.

General study outcomes and caveats: No apparent relationship was observed between pseudoprogression and alterations in the top peripheral T cell clonotypes detected by TCRB sequencing. Across multiple MHC alleles, vaccine-induced immune responses were seen in 90% to 95% of patients. Selection of PBMC samples for TCRB deep sequencing was based on availability. The authors noted that analyses of patient blood samples could not be reproduced because of sample limitations.

The library was made by the immunoSEQ multiplex PCR assay. The hsTCRB Kit was used according to the manufacturer's protocol to amplify rearranged TCR beta chain sequences. Sequencing of TCRB libraries was carried out on an Illumina MiSeq. In the original analysis: Demultiplexing, trimming and gene mapping were performed with the kit vendor's proprietary platform. TCRdb provides this immuneACCESS table in a form limited to in-frame rearrangements. Some clones are lacking; in checked studies, under half of them reflect an unresolved V gene, and why the rest are absent is not known. V and J calls and clone size are copied from that table; D and trimming were computed from the DNA. This sample is represented by roughly 50,000 clones; roughly 72% of them were singletons. The leading ten clones occupy roughly 5% of the sample. Read against the paper, the sample's time point label means: week 47, end of study. A 20-mer mutant IDH1 peptide at 300 micrograms in Montanide made up each vaccine dose, which was injected subcutaneously together with topical imiquimod. Across visits V03 through V10, patients got a total of eight vaccinations, given in weeks 1, 3, 5, 7, 11, 15, 19 and 23. The donors had newly diagnosed IDH1-mutant astrocytomas of WHO grade 3 or 4 that showed loss of nuclear ATRX. The samples were drawn from NOA16, a multicentre, single-arm, open-label phase I trial in Germany that tested a mutant IDH1 peptide vaccine in humans for the first time. Genomic DNA for TCRB sequencing was extracted from EDTA blood using the DNeasy Blood and Tissue Kit.

On this clone itself: Its antigen has not been determined. Per-nucleotide qualities are absent, and no much larger clonotype sits a single base away.

The trim is 8 bases for V and 8 bases for J, with a gap of 11 bases between the germline ends. From a lookup of the germline V gene, CDR1 and CDR2 are MNHNS and SASEGT. The CDR3 spans 11 residues, from the cysteine through the phenylalanine. Kept here is only the CDR3 DNA, which spans 33 bases and is read in frame from base 1. The specimen comprised PBMCs, sampled from a glioma patient whose treatment included an IDH1 peptide vaccine. The source is a woman between 35 and 50 years old with glioma. Some clones in this sample may be carry-over from other donors' samples. The rearranged chain carries TRBV6-1 and TRBJ2-3; the D gene is unclear. The DNA reads as follows: TGTGCCAGCTTTGCCCCGGGTACGCAGTATTTT. It specifies CASFAPGTQYF.